These 21 T cell receptor beta chains were all obtained from the same sample, sequenced in a study of beta chain features in type 1 diabetes. As every portion of the isolated RNA was reverse transcribed, the sequencing read expressed TCRB transcripts. Measured with immunoSEQ multiplex PCR; TCRdb has only the in-frame clones, and not every one. The data hold about 110,000 clones, with around 40% observed a single time. Material for sequencing was stem cell memory CD4+ T cells from blood. The receptor set was obtained from a woman younger than 35 in good health.

V gene TRBV29-1 combines with J gene TRBJ2-1, with TRBD2 matching 14 bases. The CDR3 spans 16 residues. The germline gives CDR1 SQVTM, CDR2 ANQGSEA. The V segment lost 8 bases and the J segment 10 bases; nucleotides outside the gene matches: 16. In DNA form, the CDR3 reads TGCAGCCTGCGACTAGCGGGAGGGCTTCAGTTTAAGGAGCAGTTCTTC. Amino acid sequence: CSLRLAGGLQFKEQFF.

The CDR3 protein is CASSLGGTRDEQYF. Here the CDR3 DNA reads TGCGCCAGCAGCTTGGGCGGGACTAGGGACGAGCAGTACTTC. The chain couples TRBV5-1 to TRBJ2-7; 8 nucleotides match TRBD2. The CDR3 extends over 14 amino acids. In germline, CDR1 is SGHRS, CDR2 YFSETQ. V shed 0 bases and J 5 bases; nucleotides not matched to a gene: 4.

The CDR3 bases are TGCGCCAGCAGCCTCCGACAGGGGCACAATCAGCCCCAGCATTTT. It translates to CASSLRQGHNQPQHF. The rearrangement links TRBV4-3 to TRBJ1-5, with 8 bases matching TRBD1. The CDR3 has 15 residues. Looked up from germline, CDR1 is LGHNA and CDR2 is YSLEER. With V trimmed by 4 bases and J by 3 bases, 5 bases remained unmatched.

The chain is built from TRBV9 and TRBJ1-2; D possibly corresponds to TRBD1 (6 bases). The germline V and J ends were trimmed by 7 bases and 0 bases, with 13 bases remaining between them. Germline V CDR1 and CDR2: SGDLS, YYNGEE. The CDR3 runs 14 residues. The CDR3: CASQGTLTNYGYTF. CDR3 sequence (DNA): TGTGCCAGCCAGGGGACACTAACTAACTATGGCTACACCTTC.

The chain joins TRBV28 to TRBJ1-1, with D unresolved. The CDR3 is 12 amino acids. Germline V lookup: CDR1 MDHEN, CDR2 SYDVKM. V lost 6 bases, J lost 1 base, and 6 bases lay in between. The CDR3 spells CASRAGNTEAFF. As DNA, the CDR3 is TGTGCCAGCAGGGCAGGGAACACTGAAGCTTTCTTT. Based on the CDR3 plus reference TRBV28 and TRBJ1-1, the full variable domain is DVKVTQSSRYLVKRTGEKVFLECVQDMDHENMFWYRQDPGLGLRLIYFSYDVKMKEKGDIPEGYSVSREKKERFSLILESASTNQTSMYLCASRAGNTEAFFGQGTRLTVV.

This clone has just a few counts. The chain uses TRBV11-1 and TRBJ1-1; TRBD1 might be the D (5 bases). V lost 5 bases to trimming and J lost 1 base, with 14 bases between them. Germline CDR1 is SGHAT and CDR2 is FQDESV (reference sequence). The CDR3 length is 15 residues. The CDR3, as DNA: TGTGCCAGCAGCAAAAGACAGCTACCGAACACTGAAGCTTTCTTT. Its translation: CASSKRQLPNTEAFF.

The table lists this clone with a count of one. This chain connects TRBV7-6 to TRBJ2-5; no reliable D call. The V gene lost 1 base and the J gene lost 4 bases, with 7 bases spanning the gap. The CDR3 loop spans 13 amino acids. Germline CDR1 and CDR2: SGHVS and FNYEAQ. The DNA for the CDR3 is TGTGCCAGCAGCTTAGGCCTCGGAGAGACCCAGTACTTC. Translation: CASSLGLGETQYF.

The chain links TRBV5-1 to TRBJ1-1, with D tentatively TRBD1 (6 bases). Trimming took off 4 bases at V and 4 bases at J, with 11 bases between the two ends. CDR3 length: 13 residues. In germline, CDR1 is SGHRS, CDR2 YFSETQ. Written as DNA, the CDR3 is TGCGCCAGCAGCCAAGGGGGTTTCACTGAAGCTTTCTTT. It is translated as CASSQGGFTEAFF.

The chain recombines TRBV7-2 with TRBJ2-7, with D perhaps matching TRBD1 (6 bases). Germline V gene lookup returns CDR1 SGHTA and CDR2 FQGNSA. With 5 bases removed from V and 6 bases from J, the gap between germline ends came to 20 bases. CDR3 length equals 15 residues. For the CDR3, the DNA is TGTGCCAGCAGCGCCCGAACCGGGACAAAGGCCGAGCAGTACTTC. It yields the protein CASSARTGTKAEQYF.

The V gene is TRBV30, the J gene TRBJ2-7; D not resolved. Germline V lookup: CDR1 GTSNPN, CDR2 SVGIG (reference sequence). The CDR3 runs to 13 residues. V shed 0 bases and J shed 3 bases, with 9 bases lying between them. The CDR3: CAWSVQMGYEQYF. CDR3 in DNA: TGTGCCTGGAGTGTACAGATGGGCTACGAGCAGTACTTC.

In its sample, this clone was seen a few times. The chain uses TRBV4-2 and TRBJ2-3; D possibly corresponds to TRBD2 (6 bases). Germline V gene data show CDR1 as LGHNA and CDR2 as YNFKEQ. V was clipped by 9 bases and J by 2 bases, with 18 bases between them. The CDR3 contains 15 residues. The chain's CDR3 is CASRQRREVTDTQYF. CDR3 in DNA: TGTGCCAGTAGACAGCGGAGGGAAGTCACAGATACGCAGTATTTT.

For the CDR3, the DNA is TGTGCCAGCAGCCGGACTAGCGGGTACACCGGGGAGCTGTTTTTT. Its protein is CASSRTSGYTGELFF. The J gene is TRBJ2-2, the V gene TRBV14, with 11 bases identical to TRBD2. The CDR3 is 15 residues long. Looked up from germline, CDR1 is SGHDN and CDR2 is FVKESK. V was clipped by 4 bases and J by 3 bases; unmatched bases: 1.

This chain connects TRBV7-3 to TRBJ2-6; 7 positions agree with TRBD1. Looked up from germline, CDR1 is SGHTA and CDR2 is FQGTGA. This CDR3 region has 15 residues. V shed 6 bases and J 2 bases; nucleotides not matched to a gene: 4. The CDR3 DNA follows: TGTGCCAGCAGACCCGACAGGGCTGGGGCCAACGTCCTGACTTTC. It specifies CASRPDRAGANVLTF.

This clone was seen a handful of times. The V call is TRBV7-9, the J call TRBJ1-1, with a weak D call TRBD1 (5 bases). Germline V gene lookup returns CDR1 SEHNR and CDR2 FQNEAQ (reference sequence). V was pared by 5 bases and J by 0 bases, with 13 bases between. The CDR3 is made up of 15 amino acids. The CDR3 DNA follows: TGTGCCAGCAGCCGTACCAGGGATATGAACACTGAAGCTTTCTTT. It is translated as CASSRTRDMNTEAFF.

The rearrangement uses TRBV19 and TRBJ2-7; perhaps TRBD2 as D (5 bases). V was cut by 7 bases and J by 2 bases, with 18 bases left in between. The CDR3 sequence is 15 residues long. Germline V gene sequence: CDR1 LNHDA, CDR2 SQIVND (reference sequence). The DNA of the CDR3 is TGTGCCAGTACCCGGGGAGAAACCCAAGCCTACGAGCAGTACTTC. This encodes CASTRGETQAYEQYF.

With respect to this clone: A much larger clone lies one base from this, so it may be a read error. The chain has TRBV4-2 and TRBJ2-1; possible D gene TRBD2, 5 bases. The CDR3 consists of 14 residues. V dropped 5 bases and J dropped 2 bases, with 10 bases sitting between them. The V gene's germline CDR1 is LGHNA and CDR2 YNFKEQ. The CDR3 here is CASSFQRPYNEQFF. The CDR3 nucleotides are TGTGCCAGCAGCTTTCAGCGGCCCTACAATGAGCAGTTCTTC.

This clone was picked up a small number of times. The CDR3 nucleotides read TGTGCCAGCCACCTAGCTCATTCCACAGATACGCAGTATTTT. Translated: CASHLAHSTDTQYF. The chain has TRBV28 and TRBJ2-3; possible D gene TRBD2, 5 bases. V was cut by 8 bases and J by 2 bases, with 14 bases left in between. CDR1 MDHEN and CDR2 SYDVKM come from the germline V gene. This CDR3 is 14 amino acids long.

V and J are TRBV28 and TRBJ2-6, with 8 bases identical to TRBD1. This CDR3 has 20 amino acids. CDR1 and CDR2 (germline): MDHEN, SYDVKM. V lost 3 bases, J lost 3 bases, and 16 bases stayed unmatched. The CDR3 nucleotides are TGTGCCAGCAGTTTCCCGATCAGGAGGACAGGGAAGGGTGGGGCCAACGTCCTGACTTTC. Translation gives CASSFPIRRTGKGGANVLTF.

This clone was observed a few times. The V gene is TRBV2, the J gene TRBJ2-7; the match to TRBD2 covers 8 bases. Germline trimming cut 5 bases from V and 2 bases from J; bases unmatched to any gene: 8. Germline CDR1 is SNHLY and CDR2 is FYNNEI. The CDR3 covers 15 residues. This CDR3 reads CASSYQRGITYEQYF. The CDR3 DNA is TGTGCCAGCAGTTATCAGCGGGGGATAACCTACGAGCAGTACTTC.

The sample holds a few counts of this clone. V and J are TRBV10-3 and TRBJ2-3; 9 bases are a match to TRBD2. Unmatched junction bases numbered 15, after V lost 10 bases and J lost 1 base. Germline CDR1 is ENHRY and CDR2 is SYGVKD. The CDR3 loop spans 17 amino acids. CDR3 nucleotide sequence: TGTGCCACCACCCACCCCCCGACTAGCGGAGGCACAGATACGCAGTATTTT. Residues: CATTHPPTSGGTDTQYF.

The chain has TRBV25-1 and TRBJ2-3; 14 bases map to TRBD2. V lost 4 bases, J lost 6 bases, and 12 bases stayed unmatched. The germline CDR1 and CDR2 sequences are MGHDK and SYGVNS. The CDR3 runs 18 residues. The CDR3 region has the DNA TGTGCCAGCAGTGTCACCCCGGGACTAGCGGGAGACCACGATACGCAGTATTTT. The encoded protein is CASSVTPGLAGDHDTQYF.